The subject of this entry is one T cell receptor (beta chain). Its antigen is not known. These data come from a study of CD8+ T cells in alopecia areata. It was cDNA, reverse transcribed from extracted RNA, that served as the sequencing template. Sequenced by immunoSEQ multiplex PCR; TCRdb stores in-frame clones only, minus some. The sample has 110,000 or so clones, roughly two thirds seen once. The germline CDR1 and CDR2 sequences are SQVTM and ANQGSEA. V shed 1 base and J shed 5 bases, with 11 bases lying between them. The CDR3 length is 13 residues. General observations from the study: Patients showed less clear TCR sequence sharing than mice, possibly partly because of HLA diversity. Elevated clonality characterized lesional scalp relative to normal scalp, particularly in alopecia totalis/universalis.

This clonotype originated in a human donor in good health. The chain combines TRBV29-1 with TRBJ1-1; no clear D gene. Sequenced material: CD4+ T cells sorted from blood. CDR3 sequence (DNA): TGCAGCGTTGAAGGTCAACGAGGTACTGAAGCTTTCTTT. It yields the protein CSVEGQRGTEAFF.